The clone carrying this T cell receptor (beta chain) was found a few times. Its antigen is not known. One entry per CDR3 protein, called by TCRdb with MiXCR from the RACE reads. The data hold a few hundred thousand distinct CDR3 sequences, with around 7.3% observed a single time. CDR1 is SGHVS and CDR2 is FNYEAQ in the germline V gene. V was clipped by 2 bases and J by 1 base, with 14 bases between them. The CDR3 consists of 16 residues. This record belongs to a study of human T cells and chemical hapten exposure. Study-level information: Chiefly women, the patients showed alopecia areata, totalis or universalis. Study results and caveats: TCRs above 1 in 1000 frequency stayed constant with DPC sensitization.

The time point is: pre-sensitization, week 0. Treatment here: therapeutic diphenylcyclopropenone sensitization with weekly scalp DPC. The sequence derives from a man aged 18 to 30 with alopecia areata. Some clones in this sample may be carry-over from other donors' samples. The chain combines TRBV7-6 with TRBJ1-1; D may be TRBD1 (5 bases). The sample in question was whole blood, obtained in connection with sensitization to the hapten diphenylcyclopropenone (DPC). The CDR3 DNA reads TGTGCCAGCAGCTTAATCCGGGCAGGGTCGAACACTGAAGCTTTCTTT. Its translation is CASSLIRAGSNTEAFF.